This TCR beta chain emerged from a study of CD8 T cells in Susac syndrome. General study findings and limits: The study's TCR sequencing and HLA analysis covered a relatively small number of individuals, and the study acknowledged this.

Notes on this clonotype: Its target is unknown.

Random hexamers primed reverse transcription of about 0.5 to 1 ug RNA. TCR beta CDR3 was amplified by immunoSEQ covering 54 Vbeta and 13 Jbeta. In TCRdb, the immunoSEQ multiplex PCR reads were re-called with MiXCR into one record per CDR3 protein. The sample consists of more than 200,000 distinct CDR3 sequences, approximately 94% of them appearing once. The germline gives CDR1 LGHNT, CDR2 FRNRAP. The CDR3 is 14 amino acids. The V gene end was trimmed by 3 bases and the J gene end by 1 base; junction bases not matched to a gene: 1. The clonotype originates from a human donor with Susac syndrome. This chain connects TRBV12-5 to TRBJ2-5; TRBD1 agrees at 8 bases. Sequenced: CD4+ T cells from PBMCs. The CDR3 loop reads CASGFGTGQETQYF. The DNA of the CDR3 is TGTGCTAGTGGTTTCGGGACAGGCCAAGAGACCCAGTACTTC.